Listed below are T cell receptor beta chains from one sample, sequenced in a study of metastatic and nonmetastatic thyroid tumors. TCRdb re-called the PCR reads via MiXCR. The sample contains some 10,000 clones, roughly 28% of which appear only once. Sequencing was performed on tumor tissue. The receptors derive from a female donor with papillary thyroid cancer or a benign thyroid nodule (not recorded which). Some clones in this sample may be carry-over from other donors' samples. CDR3s include the opening cysteine and the closing phenylalanine or tryptophan. A D gene is named only where the DNA matches it firmly. Clone size is given for some rows only: seen once, a few or many times, or a class if the clone is expanded.

J	D	V	size	CDR3	DNA
TRBJ2-7	NA	TRBV6-2/TRBV6-3	NA	CASSYDPIGEQYF	TGTGCCAGCAGTTACGACCCAATCGGCGAGCAGTACTTC
TRBJ1-2	TRBD1	TRBV20-1	medium-sized	CSALGQGAGYTF	TGCAGTGCTTTGGGACAGGGCGCTGGCTACACCTTC
TRBJ1-2	NA	TRBV2	medium-sized	CASSETVWGYTF	TGTGCCAGCAGTGAGACCGTCTGGGGCTACACCTTC
TRBJ1-2	NA	TRBV3-1	NA	CASSQESRGGYTF	TGTGCCAGCAGCCAAGAATCCCGGGGTGGCTACACCTTC
TRBJ1-4	NA	TRBV5-1	few	CASSLRLDEKLFF	TGCGCCAGCAGCCTGCGTTTGGATGAAAAACTGTTTTTT
TRBJ1-1	NA	TRBV20-1	NA	CSAPRGRDTEAFF	TGCAGTGCTCCCCGGGGCCGGGACACTGAAGCTTTCTTT
TRBJ2-7	TRBD1	TRBV3-1	NA	CASSQAPGGGTGKEQYF	TGTGCCAGCAGCCAAGCTCCCGGAGGTGGGACAGGGAAAGAGCAGTACTTC
TRBJ2-1	NA	TRBV12-3/TRBV12-4	medium-sized	CASSFTLGATAPGNEQFF	TGTGCCAGCAGTTTTACACTTGGAGCGACGGCCCCTGGCAATGAGCAGTTCTTC
TRBJ1-1	NA	TRBV13	NA	CASSLGSNTEAFF	TGTGCCAGCAGCTTAGGATCGAACACTGAAGCTTTCTTT
TRBJ2-6	TRBD1	TRBV11-2	many	CASSLGTGTLSSGANVLTF	TGTGCCAGCAGCTTAGGGACAGGAACTCTAAGCTCTGGGGCCAACGTCCTGACTTTC
TRBJ2-1	TRBD2	TRBV20-1	medium-sized	CSASRPGLGNNEQFF	TGCAGTGCTTCCCGGCCCGGACTAGGCAACAATGAGCAGTTCTTC
TRBJ1-6	NA	TRBV12-3/TRBV12-4	few	CASSLNTVNNSPLHF	TGTGCCAGCAGTTTAAACACGGTTAATAATTCACCCCTCCACTTT
TRBJ2-3	TRBD2	TRBV20-1	medium-sized	CSADRGGVDTQYF	TGCAGTGCCGACCGGGGAGGGGTCGATACGCAGTATTTT
TRBJ1-6	NA	TRBV28	medium-sized	CASSLGGINSPLHF	TGTGCCAGCAGTTTAGGAGGAATTAATTCACCCCTCCACTTT
TRBJ2-7	TRBD2	TRBV6-1	few	CASSESLGAGGLQLF	TGTGCCAGCAGTGAAAGTTTAGGAGCGGGGGGACTCCAGCTCTTC
TRBJ2-1	TRBD1	TRBV4-1	NA	CASSQEDRAYEQFF	TGCGCCAGCAGCCAAGAGGACAGGGCCTATGAGCAGTTCTTC
TRBJ2-1	NA	TRBV6-1	NA	CASSEIGRDEQFF	TGTGCCAGCAGTGAAATAGGAAGGGATGAGCAGTTCTTC
TRBJ2-3	NA	TRBV7-8	NA	CASSLSWIGTDTQYF	TGTGCCAGCAGCTTAAGCTGGATTGGCACAGATACGCAGTATTTT
TRBJ2-2	NA	TRBV9	few	CASSVSGELFF	TGTGCCAGCAGCGTTAGCGGGGAGCTGTTTTTT
TRBJ2-1	TRBD2	TRBV5-1	NA	CASSAGLAVYNEQFF	TGCGCCAGCAGCGCCGGACTAGCGGTATACAATGAGCAGTTCTTC
TRBJ1-5	NA	TRBV20-1	NA	CSARWGSNQPQHF	TGCAGTGCTAGATGGGGGAGCAATCAGCCCCAGCATTTT
TRBJ2-7	NA	TRBV11-3	medium-sized	CASSSTAYEQYF	TGTGCCAGCAGCTCTACTGCCTACGAGCAGTACTTC
TRBJ2-7	TRBD1	TRBV6-2/TRBV6-3	NA	CASLDRGNEQYF	TGTGCCAGCCTCGACAGGGGGAACGAGCAGTACTTC
TRBJ2-3	NA	TRBV11-2	NA	CASTSQRGSGDTQYF	TGTGCCAGCACCTCCCAGAGGGGTTCGGGAGATACGCAGTATTTT
TRBJ2-3	TRBD2	TRBV6-6	NA	CASSYSSAGGFTDTQYF	TGTGCCAGCAGTTACTCGTCAGCGGGAGGGTTCACAGATACGCAGTATTTT
TRBJ2-2	NA	TRBV6-1	NA	CASRKEGIYTGELFF	TGTGCCAGCAGAAAAGAAGGGATATACACCGGGGAGCTGTTTTTT
TRBJ2-7	TRBD2	TRBV5-1	medium-sized	CASSLEASGGYEQYF	TGCGCCAGCAGCTTGGAAGCTAGCGGGGGCTACGAGCAGTACTTC
TRBJ2-5	TRBD2	TRBV19	medium-sized	CASSIKAGAETQYF	TGTGCCAGTAGTATTAAGGCGGGAGCAGAGACCCAGTACTTC
TRBJ1-1	NA	TRBV7-9	medium-sized	CASSARDTNTEAFF	TGTGCCAGCAGCGCCCGGGACACGAACACTGAAGCTTTCTTT
TRBJ2-7	TRBD1	TRBV6-1	NA	CASSSLTGGVEQYF	TGTGCCAGCAGCTCTCTGACAGGGGGCGTTGAGCAGTACTTC
TRBJ1-1	NA	TRBV12-3/TRBV12-4	many	CASSLGALNTEAFF	TGTGCCAGCAGCTTAGGGGCTCTGAACACTGAAGCTTTCTTT
TRBJ2-3	NA	TRBV9	many	CASSANTDTQYF	TGTGCCAGCAGCGCCAACACAGATACGCAGTATTTT
TRBJ2-7	NA	TRBV19	few	CASSPNVASSYEQYF	TGTGCCAGTAGTCCCAATGTAGCTAGCTCCTACGAGCAGTACTTC
TRBJ1-1	TRBD1	TRBV14	NA	CASSQDRLTGVTEAFF	TGTGCCAGCAGCCAAGATCGCTTGACAGGGGTAACTGAAGCTTTCTTT
TRBJ1-1	NA	TRBV5-1	medium-sized	CASSATENTEAFF	TGCGCCAGCAGCGCGACAGAGAACACTGAAGCTTTCTTT
TRBJ1-1	TRBD1	TRBV5-4	many	CASSLGTAKNTEAFF	TGTGCCAGCAGCCTGGGGACAGCGAAGAACACTGAAGCTTTCTTT
TRBJ2-2	NA	TRBV19	medium-sized	CASSVTRSGELFF	TGTGCCAGTAGTGTCACCCGGTCCGGGGAGCTGTTTTTT
TRBJ2-2	NA	TRBV12-3/TRBV12-4	few	CASSLGLANTGELFF	TGTGCCAGCAGTTTAGGTCTAGCCAACACCGGGGAGCTGTTTTTT